In its sample, the clone carrying this T cell receptor (beta chain) was seen once. Antigen specificity is unknown. The conserved phenylalanine or tryptophan is not found at the CDR3 terminus, so this likely reflects a read error. This entry belongs to a study of T cells in Graves' hyperthyroidism and ophthalmopathy. General observations from the study: Peripheral blood also featured most of the thyroid clonotypes expanded above 0.001.

RNA transcripts were the template for amplifying TCR beta CDR3 regions. TCR CDR3 underwent first-round RT-PCR with the HTBI primer set. TCRdb re-called the multiplex PCR reads with MiXCR, one entry per CDR3 protein. The profile shows roughly 580,000 distinct CDR3 sequences, 46% of them singletons. The CDR3 spans 13 residues. V was pared by 6 bases and J by 2 bases, with 3 bases of the junction left unmatched. With a duration under 2 months, the hyperthyroidism was newly diagnosed in patients aged 18 to 65. Sequenced input: peripheral blood or thyroid tissue (not recorded which). The TCR originated in a woman between 18 and 30 years old with Graves' hyperthyroidism. The J gene is TRBJ2-5, the V gene TRBV12-3 or TRBV12-4; 7 bases are a match to TRBD2. The CDR3 region has the DNA TGTGCCAGCAGGACGGGACTACAAGAGACCCAGTACCTC. It is translated as CASRTGLQETQYL.